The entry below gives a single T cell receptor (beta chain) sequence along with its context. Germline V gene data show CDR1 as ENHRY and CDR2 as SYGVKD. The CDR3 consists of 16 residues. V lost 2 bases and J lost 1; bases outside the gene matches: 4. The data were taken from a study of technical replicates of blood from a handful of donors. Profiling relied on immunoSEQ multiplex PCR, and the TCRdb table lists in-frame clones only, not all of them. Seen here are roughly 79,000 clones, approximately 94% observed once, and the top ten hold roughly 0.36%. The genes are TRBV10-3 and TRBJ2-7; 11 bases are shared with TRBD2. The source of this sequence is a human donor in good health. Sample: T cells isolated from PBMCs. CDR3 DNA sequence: TGTGCCATCAGTGAGCCGCGACTAGCGGGGTCCTACGAGCAGTACTTC. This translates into CAISEPRLAGSYEQYF.